A single sample gave rise to the 21 T cell receptor beta chains below, sequenced in a study of T cell responses to AZD1222 COVID-19 vaccine. Some clones are missing from TCRdb's copy, which holds only in-frame ones; the method was immunoSEQ multiplex PCR. The sample carries about 130,000 clones, around 90% recorded once. Source: peripheral blood, taken on day 0 of AZD1222 vaccination. The receptors derive from an adult in good health.

The chain joins TRBV5-6 to TRBJ1-2, with a possible D match to TRBD1 (6 bases). V was cut by 4 bases and J by 2 bases, with 15 bases left in between. The CDR3 length is 15 residues. Germline loops: CDR1 SGHDT, CDR2 YYEEEE. The CDR3 spells CASSPGKGVNYGYTF. The CDR3 region has the DNA TGTGCCAGCAGCCCTGGGAAGGGGGTCAACTATGGCTACACCTTC.

The chain carries TRBV11-2 and TRBJ1-5, with a possible D match to TRBD1 (5 bases). The CDR3 has 15 amino acids. Trimming stripped 0 bases from V and 2 bases from J, with 8 bases between. From germline, CDR1 is SGHAT and CDR2 FQNNGV. CDR3 in DNA: TGTGCCAGCAGCTTAGATGGCAGGGGCAATCAGCCCCAGCATTTT. This translates into CASSLDGRGNQPQHF.

The V gene is TRBV6-4, the J gene TRBJ2-7, with D tentatively TRBD2 (6 bases). Trimming shortened V by 2 bases and J by 5 bases, and 25 bases separated the two germline ends. Germline CDR1 reads MRHNA; CDR2 reads SNTAGT. The CDR3 is 18 residues long. In DNA, the CDR3 is TGTGCCAGCAGTGACCCATTGTTCCGAAATTCGGGAGATAACGAGCAGTACTTC. This sequence encodes CASSDPLFRNSGDNEQYF.

V usage is TRBV24-1 and J usage is TRBJ1-1, with TRBD1 matching over 10 bases. Germline CDR1 and CDR2: KGHDR and SFDVKD. V was clipped by 5 bases and J by 0 bases; unmatched bases: 8. CDR3 length: 17 residues. The CDR3 region has the DNA TGTGCCACCAGTGTTACCGGGACAGGGGTGGTGAACACTGAAGCTTTCTTT. Amino acid sequence: CATSVTGTGVVNTEAFF.

The CDR3 DNA reads TGTGCCAGCAGTTCACTGACAGGGGGTTTCTATAATTCACCCCTCCACTTT. Its protein product is CASSSLTGGFYNSPLHF. The chain uses TRBV27 and TRBJ1-6, with 9 positions matching TRBD1. CDR1 and CDR2 (germline): MNHEY, SMNVEV (reference sequence). This CDR3 has 17 residues. J gave up 3 bases and V 4 bases, and 7 bases lay outside the gene matches.

Only one count was recorded for this clone. The chain uses TRBV25-1 and TRBJ1-2; D not resolved. Germline V gene lookup returns CDR1 MGHDK and CDR2 SYGVNS. This CDR3 has 12 amino acids. Trimming removed 4 bases from V and 4 bases from J, with 7 bases in between. Here the CDR3 DNA reads TGTGCCAGCAGTGGAAGGAGCTATGGCTACACCTTC. It is translated as CASSGRSYGYTF.

CDR3 region: CASSPSITSPSYEQYF. The CDR3 DNA is TGTGCCAGCAGCCCCTCCATCACGTCTCCATCCTACGAGCAGTACTTC. This chain connects TRBV5-4 to TRBJ2-7, with no clear D. Germline CDR1 SGHNT, CDR2 YYREEE (reference sequence). The ends were cut back, 4 bases at V and 1 base at J, with 18 bases in the middle. The CDR3 consists of 16 residues.

The chain uses TRBV9 and TRBJ1-4; unclear D gene. The CDR3 spans 14 residues. With 1 base removed from V and 3 bases from J, the gap between germline ends came to 7 bases. The germline V gene encodes CDR1 SGDLS and CDR2 YYNGEE. CDR3 coding DNA: TGTGCCAGCAGCGTATCAGGACCTAATGAAAAACTGTTTTTT. Encoded protein: CASSVSGPNEKLFF.

The chain has TRBV19 and TRBJ1-5, with a weak D call TRBD1 (5 bases). Trimming took off 4 bases at V and 5 bases at J, with 15 bases between the two ends. This CDR3 is built from 15 residues. Germline V gene sequence: CDR1 LNHDA, CDR2 SQIVND (reference sequence). The CDR3 region has the DNA TGTGCCAGTAGTAATTGGGGGGGAATGGATCAGCCCCAGCATTTT. This codes for CASSNWGGMDQPQHF.

V is TRBV5-1 and J is TRBJ1-1; TRBD1 agrees at 7 bases. Looked up from germline, CDR1 is SGHRS and CDR2 is YFSETQ. This CDR3 comprises 19 residues. J was trimmed by 1 base and V by 4 bases; bases with no gene match: 19. In nucleotides, the CDR3 is TGCGCCAGCAGCCCGAAGACAGGGACCCTGTCTTTATCGAACACTGAAGCTTTCTTT. Its protein is CASSPKTGTLSLSNTEAFF.

The rearrangement joins TRBV4-3 to TRBJ1-1; 7 bases agree with TRBD1. The CDR3 covers 16 residues. Germline V gene data show CDR1 as LGHNA and CDR2 as YSLEER. V trimming: 0 bases; J trimming: 1 base; junction bases outside the gene matches: 5. The CDR3 reads CASSQDWGTANTEAFF. The CDR3 coding sequence is TGCGCCAGCAGCCAAGACTGGGGGACAGCGAACACTGAAGCTTTCTTT.

The chain uses TRBV9 and TRBJ1-1; D is unresolved. In germline, CDR1 is SGDLS, CDR2 YYNGEE. V was shortened by 0 bases and J by 0 bases, with 9 bases between the two germline ends. CDR3 size: 15 residues. The chain's CDR3 is CASSVGVALNTEAFF. The CDR3 DNA sequence: TGTGCCAGCAGCGTAGGAGTGGCATTGAACACTGAAGCTTTCTTT.

This clone has a single count. The chain recombines TRBV19 with TRBJ1-5; D not resolved. The germline V and J ends were trimmed by 6 bases and 1 base, with 13 bases remaining between them. The CDR3 spans 15 residues. Germline V gene lookup returns CDR1 LNHDA and CDR2 SQIVND (reference sequence). The CDR3 sequence is CASRPVGLSNQPQHF. DNA of the CDR3: TGTGCCAGTAGACCGGTTGGGTTGAGCAATCAGCCCCAGCATTTT.

The V call is TRBV27, the J call TRBJ1-6; D not certain. There are 12 residues in the CDR3. V shed 3 bases and J shed 9 bases, with 6 bases lying between them. Per germline, CDR1 MNHEY and CDR2 SMNVEV (reference sequence). The CDR3 loop is CASSFRGSPLHF. The CDR3 nucleotides read TGTGCCAGCAGTTTTCGGGGTTCACCCCTCCACTTT.

The chain carries TRBV5-1 and TRBJ1-3, with TRBD1 as a possible D gene (6 bases). CDR1 and CDR2 (germline): SGHRS, YFSETQ. The V gene lost 6 bases and the J gene lost 0 bases, with 16 bases spanning the gap. The CDR3 totals 16 residues. Here the CDR3 reads CASTFSGVHSGNTIYF. As DNA, the CDR3 is TGCGCCAGCACCTTCTCAGGGGTTCACTCTGGAAACACCATATATTTT.

The chain has TRBV2 and TRBJ2-1, with D tentatively TRBD1 (6 bases). This CDR3 region has 15 residues. The germline V gene encodes CDR1 SNHLY and CDR2 FYNNEI. The DNA for the CDR3 is TGTGGGTGCAACGCCGGGACAAAAAATATGGATGAGCAGTTCTTC. Translating it yields CGCNAGTKNMDEQFF.

This chain connects TRBV6-6 to TRBJ1-5, with TRBD1 identical over 8 bases. V lost 2 bases, J lost 7 bases, and 4 bases stayed unmatched. Germline V lookup: CDR1 MNHNY, CDR2 SVGAGI (reference sequence). The CDR3 has 14 amino acids. The CDR3 loop reads CASSYGQGVQPQHF. The CDR3 nucleotides read TGTGCCAGCAGTTACGGACAGGGAGTACAGCCCCAGCATTTT.

This clone appeared many times. This chain links TRBV7-2 with TRBJ1-3, with D hard to call. Trimming left V 5 bases short and J 0 bases short, with 11 bases between. This CDR3 has 15 amino acids. In germline, CDR1 is SGHTA, CDR2 FQGNSA. The CDR3 protein is CASSQQEGSGNTIYF. The CDR3 nucleotides read TGTGCCAGCAGCCAGCAGGAGGGCTCTGGAAACACCATATATTTT.

The chain has TRBV4-1 and TRBJ2-1; D is unclear. This CDR3 has 14 amino acids. V shed 0 bases and J shed 2 bases, with 5 bases lying between them. Per germline, CDR1 MGHRA and CDR2 YSYEKL. CDR3 bases: TGCGCCAGCAGCCAAGAAACACCCTACAATGAGCAGTTCTTC. Protein: CASSQETPYNEQFF.

V gene TRBV3-1 (or the pseudogene TRBV3-2) combines with J gene TRBJ2-2; 10 bases match TRBD1. The CDR3 consists of 18 residues. The V and J ends lost 2 bases and 7 bases, in that order; junction bases with no gene match: 13. Germline assignment: CDR1 LGHDT and CDR2 YNNKEL (reference sequence). The chain's CDR3 is CASSQPVGTGESDGELFF. The CDR3 bases are TGTGCCAGCAGCCAACCCGTGGGGACAGGGGAGAGCGACGGGGAGCTGTTTTTT.

The gene calls are TRBV5-1 and TRBJ1-2, with TRBD1 identical over 9 bases. After removal of 1 base from V and 3 bases from J, the junction contained 7 bases not matched to a gene. This CDR3 has 16 amino acids. Germline values: CDR1 SGHRS, CDR2 YFSETQ. Here the CDR3 reads CASSLSPGQGDYGYTF. In DNA form, the CDR3 reads TGCGCCAGCAGCTTGAGCCCGGGACAGGGTGACTATGGCTACACCTTC.